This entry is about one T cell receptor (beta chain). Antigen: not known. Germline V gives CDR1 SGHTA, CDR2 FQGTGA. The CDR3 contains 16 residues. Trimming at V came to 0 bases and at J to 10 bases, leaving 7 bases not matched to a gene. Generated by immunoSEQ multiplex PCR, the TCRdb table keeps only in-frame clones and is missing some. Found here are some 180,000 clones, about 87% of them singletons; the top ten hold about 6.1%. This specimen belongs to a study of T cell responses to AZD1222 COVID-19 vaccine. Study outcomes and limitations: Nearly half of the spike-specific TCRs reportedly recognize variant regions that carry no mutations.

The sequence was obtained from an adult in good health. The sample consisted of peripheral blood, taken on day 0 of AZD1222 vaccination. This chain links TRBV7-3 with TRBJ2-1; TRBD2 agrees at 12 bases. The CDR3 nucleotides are TGTGCCAGCAGCTTAACTCTAGCGGGAGGGGTCCGAGAGCAGTTCTTC. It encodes CASSLTLAGGVREQFF.